The 32 T cell receptor beta chains listed next were all sequenced from one sample in a study of blood T cell repertoires in COVID-19 (dated by TCRdb to about 2020). The library was obtained by the immunoSEQ multiplex PCR assay. TCRdb holds this immuneACCESS table with in-frame rearrangements only. Some clones are missing; in checked studies, unresolved V genes explain under half, and the rest has no known cause. The sample table lists around 230,000 clones, roughly 87% of them with a count of one. In total, the top ten clones hold approximately 7.9% of the sample. Input material: peripheral blood. The origin of the receptors is a man aged 60 to 75 who had recovered from COVID-19.

The chain is built from TRBV24-1 and TRBJ2-2; 7 positions match TRBD1. The CDR3 sequence is 15 residues long. The junction had 2 bases not matched to a gene; V was cut back by 5 bases and J by 0 bases. Germline CDR1 and CDR2: KGHDR and SFDVKD. This chain's CDR3 is CATSGGTANTGELFF. CDR3 DNA sequence: TGTGCCACCAGTGGGGGGACAGCGAACACCGGGGAGCTGTTTTTT.

Concerning this clone: At one end the junction does not follow the germline gene, possibly because of a read error. The V gene is TRBV20-1, the J gene TRBJ2-4, with D maybe TRBD2 (6 bases). Germline V gene data show CDR1 as DFQATT and CDR2 as SNEGSKA (reference sequence). This CDR3 has 11 amino acids. The CDR3: CSAREGGREHF. In nucleotides, the CDR3 is TGCAGTGCTAGGGAGGGAGGCAGGGAGCACTTC.

V is TRBV6-2 or TRBV6-3 and J is TRBJ2-7, with a weak D call TRBD1 (6 bases). The CDR3 spans 12 residues. V lost 5 bases and J 4 bases, leaving 9 bases between the germline ends. Germline V gene data show CDR1 as MNHEY and CDR2 as SVGEGT. CDR3 nucleotide sequence: TGTGCCAGCAGTGCACAGGGTTACGAGCAGTACGTC. This translates into CASSAQGYEQYV.

CDR3 amino acids: CASRIRRNTGELFF. DNA of the CDR3: TGTGCCAGCAGGATCCGTAGGAACACCGGGGAGCTGTTTTTT. The chain couples TRBV6-1 to TRBJ2-2; no clear D. The germline V and J ends were trimmed by 6 bases and 1 base, with 9 bases remaining between them. CDR1 is MNHNS and CDR2 is SASEGT in the germline V gene. CDR3 length equals 14 residues.

The genes are TRBV28 and TRBJ2-5; TRBD1 aligns across 8 bases. The CDR3 length is 15 residues. Germline CDR1 MDHEN, CDR2 SYDVKM. V lost 4 bases and J lost 5; bases outside the gene matches: 9. The CDR3 spells CASSSPAGGRETQYF. CDR3 coding DNA: TGTGCCAGCAGTTCCCCGGCAGGGGGCAGGGAGACCCAGTACTTC.

The rearrangement joins TRBV12-5 to TRBJ2-3; D gene unclear. Germline V gene sequence: CDR1 LGHNT, CDR2 FRNRAP. V was pared by 0 bases and J by 1 base, with 11 bases between. The CDR3 is made up of 16 amino acids. In DNA form, the CDR3 reads TGTGCTAGTGGTTTGGTACTATTACCCCGCACAGATACGCAGTATTTT. This codes for CASGLVLLPRTDTQYF.

This sequence joins TRBV7-6 and TRBJ2-1; 10 nucleotides match TRBD1. The CDR3 totals 15 residues. The junction had 7 bases not matched to a gene; V was cut back by 3 bases and J by 8 bases. Germline V gene sequence: CDR1 SGHVS, CDR2 FNYEAQ. The DNA of the CDR3 is TGTGCCAGCAGCTTCATAGGACAGGGGGTCGATGAGCAGTTCTTC. It is translated as CASSFIGQGVDEQFF.

This clone appeared a single time. The chain employs TRBV5-1 and TRBJ2-7; D remains ambiguous. The CDR3 spans 14 residues. With 0 bases removed from V and 2 bases from J, the gap between germline ends came to 9 bases. The V gene's germline CDR1 is SGHRS and CDR2 YFSETQ. Here the CDR3 reads CASSLATEAYEQYF. The CDR3 DNA reads as TGCGCCAGCAGCTTGGCAACAGAAGCCTACGAGCAGTACTTC.

The chain joins TRBV24-1 to TRBJ2-1, with a tentative D call TRBD1 (5 bases). Germline CDR1 and CDR2: KGHDR and SFDVKD. The CDR3 is 12 amino acids. V was cut by 1 base and J by 14 bases, with 11 bases left in between. The CDR3 DNA sequence: TGTGCCACCAGTGATTTTAGGGGTTACAAGTTCTTC. Its translation: CATSDFRGYKFF.

V and J are TRBV2 and TRBJ2-5; a weak D match, TRBD2 (5 bases). Germline values: CDR1 SNHLY, CDR2 FYNNEI. V gave up 7 bases and J gave up 5 bases, with 11 bases separating them. The CDR3 extends over 12 amino acids. The CDR3 protein is CASMFQRETQYF. CDR3 bases: TGTGCCAGCATGTTCCAGCGGGAGACCCAGTACTTC.

The chain links TRBV15 to TRBJ2-2, with 12 bases lining up with TRBD1. The CDR3 consists of 19 residues. Germline V gives CDR1 LNHNV, CDR2 YYDKDF (reference sequence). V dropped 4 bases and J dropped 1; count of bases not matched to a gene: 10. The CDR3 sequence: CATSTTEGTGGRNTGELFF. CDR3 coding DNA: TGTGCCACCAGCACTACAGAGGGGACAGGGGGCAGGAACACCGGGGAGCTGTTTTTT. Variable domain in full (rest from reference TRBV15 and TRBJ2-2): DAMVIQNPRYQVTQFGKPVTLSCSQTLNHNVMYWYQQKSSQAPKLLFHYYDKDFNNEADTPDNFQSRRPNTSFCFLDIRSPGLGDTAMYLCATSTTEGTGGRNTGELFFGEGSRLTVL.

V gene TRBV28 combines with J gene TRBJ2-4; D call uncertain. The germline gives CDR1 MDHEN, CDR2 SYDVKM. This CDR3 spans 16 amino acids. Trimming took 4 bases from V and 0 from J, leaving 13 bases between them. The CDR3, as DNA: TGTGCCAGCAGTTCAGCCAACTCGGGAGCCAAAAACATTCAGTACTTC. It is translated as CASSSANSGAKNIQYF.

The chain combines TRBV5-5 with TRBJ1-2; D gene unclear. The CDR3 extends over 14 amino acids. CDR1 and CDR2 from the germline V gene are SGHKS and YYEKEE (reference sequence). Trimming took off 1 base at V and 0 bases at J, with 7 bases between the two ends. The CDR3 DNA is TGTGCCAGCAGCTTGTTACAGCCTAACTATGGCTACACCTTC. It codes for CASSLLQPNYGYTF.

CDR3: CASSLDGASYNSPLHF. In DNA, the CDR3 is TGTGCCAGCAGCTTGGATGGGGCCTCCTATAATTCACCCCTCCACTTT. The V call is TRBV5-4, the J call TRBJ1-6, with TRBD1 as a possible D gene (5 bases). The length of the CDR3 is 16 residues. Germline V CDR1 and CDR2: SGHNT, YYREEE (reference sequence). V lost 0 bases and J lost 0, with 7 bases in between.

The count of this clone is one. The V and J genes are TRBV6-5 and TRBJ1-4, with D maybe TRBD1 (5 bases). The CDR3 covers 15 residues. Germline V gene sequence: CDR1 MNHEY, CDR2 SVGAGI. V was pared by 6 bases and J by 6 bases, with 17 bases between. This CDR3 reads CASRNWGGEDEKLFF. CDR3 DNA sequence: TGTGCCAGCAGGAATTGGGGGGGGGAAGATGAAAAACTGTTTTTT.

This chain connects TRBV27 to TRBJ2-3; TRBD2 matches 13 bases. After removal of 6 bases from V and 4 bases from J, the junction contained 7 bases not matched to a gene. The germline CDR1 and CDR2 sequences are MNHEY and SMNVEV (reference sequence). This CDR3 comprises 16 residues. CDR3 amino acids: CASRPTSGGAADTQYF. The CDR3 DNA is TGTGCCAGCAGGCCTACTAGCGGGGGGGCGGCAGATACGCAGTATTTT.

Points on this clone: A junction boundary mismatches the germline segment, possibly from a read error. This chain connects TRBV3-1 (or the pseudogene TRBV3-2) to TRBJ2-2; D unresolved. Germline loops: CDR1 LGHDT, CDR2 YNNKEL (reference sequence). The length of the CDR3 is 12 residues. The DNA of the CDR3 is TGTGCCAGCGGCCAATTCCGCGGGGAGCTGTTTTTT. It translates to CASGQFRGELFF.

The chain is built from TRBV11-2 and TRBJ2-7; TRBD2 matches at 10 bases. The V gene's germline CDR1 is SGHAT and CDR2 FQNNGV. Unmatched junction bases numbered 12, after V lost 5 bases and J lost 2 bases. The CDR3 covers 17 residues. The CDR3 here is CASSPYSLAGVPYEQYF. CDR3 nucleotide sequence: TGTGCCAGCAGCCCCTATTCCCTAGCGGGGGTCCCCTACGAGCAGTACTTC. Full variable domain (missing parts from reference TRBV11-2 and TRBJ2-7): EAGVAQSPRYKIIEKRQSVAFWCNPISGHATLYWYQQILGQGPKLLIQFQNNGVVDDSQLPKDRFSAERLKGVDSTLKIQPAKLEDSAVYLCASSPYSLAGVPYEQYFGPGTRLTVT.

This chain connects TRBV5-1 to TRBJ1-2; no clear D gene. V was shortened by 0 bases and J by 6 bases, with 18 bases between the two germline ends. Germline CDR1 is SGHRS and CDR2 is YFSETQ. The CDR3 loop spans 16 amino acids. CDR3 in DNA: TGCGCCAGCAGCTTGGAATTTATTGGCCGGGAGAATGGCTACACCTTC. It is translated as CASSLEFIGRENGYTF.

This chain links TRBV15 with TRBJ1-1; TRBD1 might be the D (5 bases). The CDR3 extends over 15 amino acids. Per germline, CDR1 LNHNV and CDR2 YYDKDF (reference sequence). V lost 0 bases and J 8 bases, leaving 16 bases between the germline ends. CDR3 amino acids: CATSRDQGWLGEAFF. For the CDR3, the DNA is TGTGCCACCAGCAGAGATCAGGGCTGGTTAGGAGAAGCTTTCTTT.

V gene TRBV30 combines with J gene TRBJ1-2; D uncertain. V lost 0 bases and J lost 2, with 7 bases in between. The CDR3 covers 13 residues. The V gene's germline CDR1 is GTSNPN and CDR2 SVGIG (reference sequence). The CDR3 coding sequence is TGTGCCTGGAGTGTTTCGGTGAACTATGGCTACACCTTC. Residues: CAWSVSVNYGYTF. Complete variable domain (other parts from reference TRBV30 and TRBJ1-2): SQTIHQWPATLVQPVGSPLSLECTVEGTSNPNLYWYRQAAGRGLQLLFYSVGIGQISSEVPQNLSASRPQDRQFILSSKKLLLSDSGFYLCAWSVSVNYGYTFGSGTRLTVV.

This chain connects TRBV2 to TRBJ2-1; TRBD1 matches 9 bases. This CDR3 contains 15 residues. CDR1 SNHLY and CDR2 FYNNEI come from the germline V gene. J was trimmed by 9 bases and V by 7 bases; bases with no gene match: 13. In DNA form, the CDR3 reads TGTGCCAGCAAGACTACCGGGACAGGGTTAGGTGAGCAGTTCTTC. Its translation: CASKTTGTGLGEQFF.

The chain employs TRBV29-1 and TRBJ2-5; 7 positions agree with TRBD1. The J segment lost 4 bases and the V segment lost 1 base, leaving 12 bases of the junction unmatched. CDR1 and CDR2 from the germline V gene are SQVTM and ANQGSEA. The CDR3 has 16 amino acids. DNA of the CDR3: TGCAGCGTTGAAGGAGTTAGGGGGCCAAACGGAGAGACCCAGTACTTC. Protein sequence: CSVEGVRGPNGETQYF. Variable domain in full (rest from reference TRBV29-1 and TRBJ2-5): SAVISQKPSRDICQRGTSLTIQCQVDSQVTMMFWYRQQPGQSLTLIATANQGSEATYESGFVIDKFPISRPNLTFSTLTVSNMSPEDSSIYLCSVEGVRGPNGETQYFGPGTRLLVL.

This chain links TRBV3-1 (or the pseudogene TRBV3-2) with TRBJ2-7, with 7 bases matching TRBD1. J lost 0 bases, V lost 2 bases, and 4 bases had no gene match. This CDR3 contains 15 residues. Looked up from germline, CDR1 is LGHDT and CDR2 is YNNKEL (reference sequence). The CDR3: CASSQWGQISYEQYV. The CDR3 DNA follows: TGTGCCAGCAGCCAATGGGGACAGATCTCCTACGAGCAGTACGTC.

The CDR3 nucleotides read TGTGCCAGTAGAAACATACAGGGGCTCAATCAGCCCCAGCATTTT. Its protein product is CASRNIQGLNQPQHF. The gene calls are TRBV19 and TRBJ1-5; 7 nucleotides match TRBD1. V was pared by 6 bases and J by 3 bases, with 8 bases of the junction left unmatched. The CDR3 is 15 amino acids. The germline V gene has CDR1 LNHDA and CDR2 SQIVND (reference sequence).

V usage is TRBV10-3 and J usage is TRBJ2-2; TRBD1 is a possible D gene (6 bases). The length of the CDR3 is 15 residues. Germline-derived CDR1 and CDR2 are ENHRY and SYGVKD. Trimming shortened V by 1 base and J by 7 bases, and 13 bases separated the two germline ends. The CDR3 DNA reads TGTGCCATCAGTGAGTGGACACAGGGAAACGGGGAGCTGTTTTTT. It encodes CAISEWTQGNGELFF.

This chain joins TRBV5-1 and TRBJ2-5; 9 nucleotides match TRBD2. This CDR3 comprises 16 residues. With V trimmed by 0 bases and J by 0 bases, 3 bases remained unmatched. In germline, CDR1 is SGHRS, CDR2 YFSETQ. This chain's CDR3 is CASSLERGAYQETQYF. In DNA, the CDR3 is TGCGCCAGCAGCTTGGAGCGGGGGGCGTACCAAGAGACCCAGTACTTC. Combining the CDR3 with reference TRBV5-1 and TRBJ2-5 gives the whole variable domain KAGVTQTPRYLIKTRGQQVTLSCSPISGHRSVSWYQQTPGQGLQFLFEYFSETQRNKGNFPGRFSGRQFSNSRSEMNVSTLELGDSALYLCASSLERGAYQETQYFGPGTRLLVL.

The chain employs TRBV6-6 and TRBJ1-1; weak D call: TRBD1 (5 bases). The CDR3 totals 17 residues. Looked up from germline, CDR1 is MNHNY and CDR2 is SVGAGI (reference sequence). V lost 5 bases and J 2 bases, leaving 21 bases between the germline ends. The CDR3 coding sequence is TGTGCCAGCAGTCGATCCACCGCGGGAAGGGGTAACACTGAAGCTTTCTTT. Protein sequence: CASSRSTAGRGNTEAFF.

The rearrangement joins TRBV6-1 to TRBJ2-2, with 9 bases identical to TRBD2. After removal of 4 bases from V and 6 bases from J, the junction contained 9 bases not matched to a gene. The length of the CDR3 is 16 residues. The germline CDR1 and CDR2 sequences are MNHNS and SASEGT. CDR3 DNA: TGTGCCAGCAGTGCCGCTAGCGGGGTAAATCCCGGGGAGCTGTTTTTT. It encodes CASSAASGVNPGELFF.

Here the CDR3 DNA reads TGTGCCAGCAGCTTGGGGGGGGTGTTTCAGCCCCAGCATTTT. It codes for CASSLGGVFQPQHF. The rearrangement joins TRBV5-5 to TRBJ1-5; D is possibly TRBD1 (5 bases). V shed 0 bases and J shed 6 bases, with 10 bases lying between them. The CDR3 is made up of 14 amino acids. Germline-derived CDR1 and CDR2 are SGHKS and YYEKEE (reference sequence). Together with reference TRBV5-5 and TRBJ1-5, the CDR3 gives the full variable domain: DAGVTQSPTHLIKTRGQQVTLRCSPISGHKSVSWYQQVLGQGPQFIFQYYEKEERGRGNFPDRFSARQFPNYSSELNVNALLLGDSALYLCASSLGGVFQPQHFGDGTRLSIL.

The chain joins TRBV11-1 to TRBJ1-2, with 7 nucleotides matching TRBD1. This CDR3 is built from 12 residues. With 4 bases clipped from V and 14 bases from J, the junction kept 10 bases outside the gene matches. CDR1 is SGHAT, CDR2 FQDESV, per germline (reference sequence). This CDR3 is CASSSATGTSTF. Here the CDR3 DNA reads TGTGCCAGCAGCTCGGCGACAGGGACTTCTACCTTC.

For the CDR3, the DNA is TGTGCCAGTAGTATAGGAGGGAGTTTTTTTGGCTACACCTTC. It specifies CASSIGGSFFGYTF. The rearrangement joins TRBV19 to TRBJ1-2; D ambiguous. CDR1 and CDR2 (germline): LNHDA, SQIVND (reference sequence). The CDR3 consists of 14 residues. With 1 base removed from V and 7 bases from J, the gap between germline ends came to 13 bases.